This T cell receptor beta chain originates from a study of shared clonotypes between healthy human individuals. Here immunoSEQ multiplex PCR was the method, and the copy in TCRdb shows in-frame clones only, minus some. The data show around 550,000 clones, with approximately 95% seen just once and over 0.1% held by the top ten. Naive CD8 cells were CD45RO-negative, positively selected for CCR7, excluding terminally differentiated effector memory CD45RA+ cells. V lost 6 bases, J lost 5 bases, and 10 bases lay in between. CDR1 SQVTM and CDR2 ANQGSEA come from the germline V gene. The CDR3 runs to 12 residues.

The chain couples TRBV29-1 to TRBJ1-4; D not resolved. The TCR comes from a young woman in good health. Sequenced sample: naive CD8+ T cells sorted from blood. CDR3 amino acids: CSVCYKNEKLFF. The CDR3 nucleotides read TGCAGCGTCTGTTACAAGAATGAAAAACTGTTTTTT. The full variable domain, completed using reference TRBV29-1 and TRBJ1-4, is SAVISQKPSRDICQRGTSLTIQCQVDSQVTMMFWYRQQPGQSLTLIATANQGSEATYESGFVIDKFPISRPNLTFSTLTVSNMSPEDSSIYLCSVCYKNEKLFFGSGTQLSVL.